This T cell receptor (beta chain) was sequenced in a study of cytomegalovirus exposure and HLA in healthy donors. Study as a whole: Unique TCR beta sequences numbering 95 million to 130 million came from some 200 million T cells in an earlier analysis.

Whole-study results and caveats: Most of the TCR beta V segments (in an earlier analysis) were productive either about 87% or about 30% of the time. Across HLA loci, a later analysis found differing TCR association rates, with DRB1 most and HLA-C fewest.

In the PCR, 60 Vbeta and 13 Jbeta primers were used. Original data processing: Approximately 9.9 million shared chains were among the approximately 82 million unique TCR beta chains that a later analysis counted. Produced via immunoSEQ multiplex PCR; TCRdb's table is partial and in-frame only. V and J calls and clone size are copied from that table; D and trimming were computed from the DNA. The profile shows about 110,000 clones, around 88% of them singletons. Per germline, CDR1 SEHNR and CDR2 FQNEAQ (reference sequence). The CDR3 loop spans 15 amino acids. Deletions cut 1 base from V and 0 bases from J, with 9 bases between. Turning to this clone: Its antigen is unidentified.

Material for sequencing was PBMCs. This sequence was found in a man in his forties in good health and CMV-seronegative. This chain uses TRBV7-9 with TRBJ1-1, with D possibly matching TRBD1 (6 bases). The CDR3 region is CASSLGQGMNTEAFF. The CDR3 region has the DNA TGTGCCAGCAGCTTAGGGCAGGGGATGAACACTGAAGCTTTCTTT.